This T cell receptor (beta chain) comes out of a study of T cells in Graves' hyperthyroidism and ophthalmopathy. CDR1 and CDR2 from the germline V gene are GTSNPN and SVGIG (reference sequence). Trimming at V came to 4 bases and at J to 5 bases, leaving 11 bases not matched to a gene. The CDR3 is made up of 16 amino acids. RNA transcripts were the template for amplifying TCR beta CDR3 regions. First-round RT-PCR targeting the TCR CDR3 was performed with the HTBI primer set. Using its own MiXCR run on the multiplex PCR reads, TCRdb lists one record per CDR3 protein. In the table there are around 360,000 distinct CDR3 sequences, roughly 15% of which are singletons.

The sample consisted of blood. V is TRBV30 and J is TRBJ1-2, with 12 bases identical to TRBD1. The source of this sequence is a woman between 55 and 75 years old with Graves' ophthalmopathy. The CDR3 here is CAWNNPGTGGAYGYTF. The CDR3 DNA reads as TGTGCCTGGAATAACCCCGGGACAGGGGGCGCTTATGGCTACACCTTC.